The sequence of this TCR beta chain was determined in a study of response to subunit inactivated influenza vaccine. This clonotype showed up just a few times. The antigen is not known. Germline CDR1 is SGHKS and CDR2 is YYEKEE (reference sequence). The V gene lost 4 bases and the J gene lost 8 bases, with 21 bases spanning the gap. This CDR3 comprises 15 residues. Study outcomes and limitations: Few new T cells, the authors suggested, are recruited by each seasonal influenza vaccination.

TCRdb analysed the RT-PCR reads with MiXCR anew, one entry per CDR3 protein. The repertoire holds a few hundred thousand distinct CDR3 sequences, with about 10% as singletons. These data also featured in a second study, about T cells expressing NK-cell markers. That study reports: TCR beta libraries carry UMIs added by 5'RACE template switching. What remained unclear was the HCMV specificity of expanded NKG2C+ T cell clones.

The receptor was derived from a middle-aged man who received an inactivated influenza vaccine. Sequencing used PBMCs from blood, obtained on the day of vaccination. The genes are TRBV5-5 and TRBJ1-2, with a possible D match to TRBD1 (5 bases). CDR3 sequence: CASSLEGLRAEGYTF. The CDR3 DNA reads as TGTGCCAGCAGCCTCGAGGGACTGAGGGCTGAGGGCTACACCTTC.